The rows below give T cell receptor beta chains drawn from one sample of a study of long-term antiretroviral therapy in people with HIV. Libraries were prepared by immunoSEQ multiplex PCR; TCRdb keeps only in-frame clonotypes and omits some of them. The sample has about 35,000 clones, approximately 94% seen once; the top ten hold 3.6%. The material sequenced was unsorted PBMCs, taken 4.1 years after starting antiretroviral therapy. The origin of the receptors is a woman in her forties or fifties with HIV. Both conserved end residues are part of each CDR3. The D gene is left open where the match is weak. Rows give clone size only sometimes, using once, few, many, or a class for an expanded clone.

DNA | CDR3 | size | D | J | V
TGTGCCATCAGTGCGGCGGGGGGTGAAAATGAAAAACTGTTTTTT | CAISAAGGENEKLFF | - | - | TRBJ1-4 | TRBV10-3
TGTGCCAGCAGTTACTCGATCTCTGGGAAAGAGACCCAGTACTTC | CASSYSISGKETQYF | - | - | TRBJ2-5 | TRBV6-5
TGTGCCAGCAGTGAATGGGGTGGGGCAGGCGGGGAGCAGTACTTC | CASSEWGGAGGEQYF | - | - | TRBJ2-7 | TRBV2
TGTGCCAGCAGTTACCGGACTAGTCGGACCGGGGAGCTGTTTTTT | CASSYRTSRTGELFF | - | TRBD2 | TRBJ2-2 | TRBV6-5
TGCGCCAGCAGCTCGGGACAGAATAATGAAAAACTGTTTTTT | CASSSGQNNEKLFF | - | TRBD1 | TRBJ1-4 | TRBV5-1
TGTGCCTGGAGTGTAGGTCTGGCAGGGGGAGGTGAAGCTTTCTTT | CAWSVGLAGGGEAFF | - | TRBD1 | TRBJ1-1 | TRBV30
TGCAGCGTTTTTTCCCGGTCGGTCCGGTCCCATACTGAAGCTTTCTTT | CSVFSRSVRSHTEAFF | few | - | TRBJ1-1 | TRBV29-1
TGTGCCTGGACTCTGGGGGGCCCCAATGAGCAGTTCTTC | CAWTLGGPNEQFF | - | - | TRBJ2-1 | TRBV30
TGTGCCAGCAGTTCTCGGGGGAACACCGGGGAGCTGTTTTTT | CASSSRGNTGELFF | once | - | TRBJ2-2 | TRBV27
TGCGCCAGCAGCTTGGGGCAGGGCTTGGTGAACACTGAAGCTTTCTTT | CASSLGQGLVNTEAFF | - | - | TRBJ1-1 | TRBV5-1
TGTGCCAGTGGGACAGGGGGCGATCAGCCCCAGCATTTT | CASGTGGDQPQHF | - | TRBD1 | TRBJ1-5 | TRBV19
TGTGCCAGCAGCTTAGAGCACATCACTGAAGCTTTCTTT | CASSLEHITEAFF | - | - | TRBJ1-1 | TRBV7-9
TGTGCCAGCAGCCAAGGTGGCCAGACGCAGTACTTC | CASSQGGQTQYF | - | - | TRBJ2-7 | TRBV14
TGTGCCGCTACGACAGGGAAAGGGACCCAGTACTTC | CAATTGKGTQYF | - | TRBD1 | TRBJ2-5 | TRBV15
TGTGCCAGCGGGGGTGGCGGCTACACCTTC | CASGGGGYTF | - | - | TRBJ1-2 | TRBV2
TGTGCCAGCAGCTTGGAGCACACAGGGGGGGAAAAACTGTTTTTT | CASSLEHTGGEKLFF | - | TRBD1 | TRBJ1-4 | TRBV5-6
TGTGCCAGCAGTTCCCGGGGCAACACCGGGGAGCTGTTTTTT | CASSSRGNTGELFF | once | - | TRBJ2-2 | TRBV6-5
TGTGCCAGCAGCGTCGACCAGGGGGATACGCAGTATTTT | CASSVDQGDTQYF | - | - | TRBJ2-3 | TRBV6-4
TGTGCCAGCAGTTTAGGGAGAGAAGCGGCCGGAAACACCATATATTTT | CASSLGREAAGNTIYF | - | - | TRBJ1-3 | TRBV27
TGTGCCAGCAGCTTACTTCTCCAAAGCGAGCAGTACTTC | CASSLLLQSEQYF | - | - | TRBJ2-7 | TRBV7-3
TGTGCCTGGAGTGTAGGGGGGCTAGCCTACGAGCAGTACTTC | CAWSVGGLAYEQYF | - | - | TRBJ2-7 | TRBV30
TGTGCCAGCAGCGGATCTGGAACTGAAGCTTTCTTT | CASSGSGTEAFF | - | - | TRBJ1-1 | TRBV7-9
TGTGCCAGCAGCACCGACAGCACAGATACGCAGTATTTT | CASSTDSTDTQYF | - | - | TRBJ2-3 | TRBV7-3
TGTGCCAGCAGTAAAGAACAGGGAGGCAATCAGCCCCAGCATTTT | CASSKEQGGNQPQHF | - | - | TRBJ1-5 | TRBV2
TGCGCCAGCAGCCTACAGGGGACTGAAGCTTTCTTT | CASSLQGTEAFF | - | TRBD1 | TRBJ1-1 | TRBV4-1
TGTGCCAGCAGCGAACCCCTGGGCGGGGGGGGCTACGAGCAGTACTTC | CASSEPLGGGGYEQYF | few | TRBD2 | TRBJ2-7 | TRBV7-2
TGTGCCAGTACTCCCACCCCGGGACTACAATACGATACGCAGTATTTT | CASTPTPGLQYDTQYF | - | TRBD2 | TRBJ2-3 | TRBV19
TGTGCCAGCAGGGATACCGGGGAGCTGTTTTTT | CASRDTGELFF | - | - | TRBJ2-2 | TRBV6-1
TGTGCCAGCTCAGCCAGGGGGGACACAGATACGCAGTATTTT | CASSARGDTDTQYF | - | - | TRBJ2-3 | TRBV18
TGTGCCAGCAGCTTGGGGACAGCAAATCAGCCCCAGCATTTT | CASSLGTANQPQHF | once | - | TRBJ1-5 | TRBV5-6
TGTGCCAGCAGCTTAAGGGCAGGGGGCATATGGACTGAAGCTTTCTTT | CASSLRAGGIWTEAFF | - | TRBD1 | TRBJ1-1 | TRBV11-2
TGTGCCTGGAGTAGAACAATGACAGGGGTAAATCTCGACGAGCAGTACTTC | CAWSRTMTGVNLDEQYF | - | TRBD1 | TRBJ2-7 | TRBV30
TGTGCCAGCAGCTTGACTGCGGGGGGCCTTCAAGAGACCCAGTACTTC | CASSLTAGGLQETQYF | - | TRBD2 | TRBJ2-5 | TRBV5-6
TGTGCCAGCATCACCGGGACAGGGTTCTATGGCTACACCTTC | CASITGTGFYGYTF | - | TRBD1 | TRBJ1-2 | TRBV6-6
TGTGCCAGCAGTTACGCTTACAGGTCCTACGAGCAGTACTTC | CASSYAYRSYEQYF | few | - | TRBJ2-7 | TRBV6-5
TGTGCCAGCAGCCAAGATAGGGTCGGGCTAGCGGATAATTCACCCCTCCACTTT | CASSQDRVGLADNSPLHF | - | - | TRBJ1-6 | TRBV4-2
TGCAGCGTTGAAAGGGTACTCGGGAACATTCAGTACTTC | CSVERVLGNIQYF | - | - | TRBJ2-4 | TRBV29-1
TGTGCCAGCAGCTTAGAGGGACAGGGGGGCGGCTACACCTTC | CASSLEGQGGGYTF | - | TRBD1 | TRBJ1-2 | TRBV7-9
TGTGCCAGTAGTATAACGTCAGGGGAGGTCTATGGCTACACCTTC | CASSITSGEVYGYTF | - | - | TRBJ1-2 | TRBV19
TGCGCCAGCAGTGAGTGGGGCAGGAGCAATCAGCCCCAGCATTTT | CASSEWGRSNQPQHF | - | - | TRBJ1-5 | TRBV10-2
TGTGCCAGCAGCCTAGGGCGAAACACCATATATTTT | CASSLGRNTIYF | - | - | TRBJ1-3 | TRBV7-9
TGCAGCGTTGCTAGCGGGGGCAACACAGATACGCAGTATTTT | CSVASGGNTDTQYF | - | TRBD2 | TRBJ2-3 | TRBV29-1
TGTGCCAGCAGCTTACGGGGGGGGCAAAAACTGTTTTTT | CASSLRGGQKLFF | - | - | TRBJ1-4 | TRBV7-2
TGTGCCAGCAGTGCGCCAGGGGGCAATCAGCCCCAGCATTTT | CASSAPGGNQPQHF | - | - | TRBJ1-5 | TRBV2
TGTGCCAGCAGCTTGGGACAGGGTAACTATGGCTACACCTTC | CASSLGQGNYGYTF | - | TRBD1 | TRBJ1-2 | TRBV5-6
TGTGCCATTCTCTACCACCGGGCCGTGGACACCGGGGAGCTGTTTTTT | CAILYHRAVDTGELFF | - | - | TRBJ2-2 | TRBV10-3
TGTGCCAGCAGCTCCCGACAGGGATGGGGAATCACTGAAGCTTTCTTT | CASSSRQGWGITEAFF | - | TRBD1 | TRBJ1-1 | TRBV9
TGCGCCAGCAGCAGGGGTAGCACAGATACGCAGTATTTT | CASSRGSTDTQYF | - | - | TRBJ2-3 | TRBV5-1
TGTGCCAGCAGTGAAGCGGGACAGGGGGTACCGCTTGAAGCTTTCTTT | CASSEAGQGVPLEAFF | - | TRBD1 | TRBJ1-1 | TRBV6-1
TGTGCCAGCAGCTTGGCTGGGACAGGGGGGACTGAAGCTTTCTTT | CASSLAGTGGTEAFF | - | TRBD1 | TRBJ1-1 | TRBV5-4
TGTGCCAGCAGTCCCGGGGCCGGGTTCACGGAGACCCAGTACTTC | CASSPGAGFTETQYF | - | - | TRBJ2-5 | TRBV7-3
TGTGCCAGCAGCACGGGGGTGAACACCGGGGAGCTGTTTTTT | CASSTGVNTGELFF | - | - | TRBJ2-2 | TRBV6-6
TGTGCCAGCAGCCTGACAGCTAACTATGGCTACACCTTC | CASSLTANYGYTF | - | - | TRBJ1-2 | TRBV7-8
TGTGCCAGCAGCCCGGGCGGCCGCAATCAGCCCCAGCATTTT | CASSPGGRNQPQHF | - | - | TRBJ1-5 | TRBV6-5
TGTGCCAGCGGAACACTCGGAAGGCGGGCCCTCCACTTT | CASGTLGRRALHF | - | - | TRBJ1-6 | TRBV6-5
TGTGCCAGCAGCCAGCCGACTATACAAGAGACCCAGTACTTC | CASSQPTIQETQYF | once | - | TRBJ2-5 | TRBV5-6